These 24 T cell receptor beta chains were sequenced from one sample in a study of long-term antiretroviral therapy in people with HIV. Sequencing relied on immunoSEQ assay v3.0, run at survey level. The protocol was immunoSEQ multiplex PCR, while the TCRdb copy is restricted to in-frame clones and leaves out a portion. The table shows under 45,000 clones, with 75% to 90% occurring only once. This specimen consisted of unsorted PBMCs, obtained 1 year after starting antiretroviral therapy. These receptors all stem from a man aged 18 to 29 with HIV.

The chain combines TRBV7-6 with TRBJ2-7; 11 bases line up with TRBD2. Germline V gene lookup returns CDR1 SGHVS and CDR2 FNYEAQ. The length of the CDR3 is 14 residues. V lost 3 bases, J lost 6 bases, and 4 bases stayed unmatched. In DNA form, the CDR3 reads TGTGCCAGCAGCTTGACTAGCGGGGTTGGCGAGCAGTACTTC. Amino acid sequence: CASSLTSGVGEQYF.

The chain joins TRBV9 to TRBJ2-7, with 8 nucleotides matching TRBD2. Germline V gene sequence: CDR1 SGDLS, CDR2 YYNGEE. J was trimmed by 2 bases and V by 0 bases; bases with no gene match: 25. The CDR3 has 22 residues. CDR3 in amino acids: CASSVEGVSPAGVSGPPYEQYF. In nucleotides, the CDR3 is TGTGCCAGCAGCGTAGAGGGAGTCTCGCCAGCGGGAGTTTCCGGGCCGCCCTACGAGCAGTACTTC.

This chain uses TRBV5-4 with TRBJ2-7; TRBD1 matches 8 bases. J gave up 3 bases and V 0 bases, and 5 bases lay outside the gene matches. The CDR3 contains 15 residues. Germline-derived CDR1 and CDR2 are SGHNT and YYREEE (reference sequence). As DNA, the CDR3 is TGTGCCAGCAGCTTGGTGGACAGGGCGATCTACGAGCAGTACTTC. This encodes CASSLVDRAIYEQYF.

This chain joins TRBV4-3 and TRBJ1-4; 7 nucleotides align to TRBD1. The junction had 8 bases not matched to a gene; V was cut back by 0 bases and J by 7 bases. Germline V CDR1 and CDR2: LGHNA, YSLEER. The CDR3 covers 16 residues. In DNA form, the CDR3 reads TGCGCCAGCAGCCAAGATAGGGGGCGGTTTGGTGAAAAACTGTTTTTT. It codes for CASSQDRGRFGEKLFF.

The V and J genes are TRBV5-6 and TRBJ1-2; D remains ambiguous. V was clipped by 3 bases and J by 3 bases, with 12 bases between them. The germline CDR1 and CDR2 sequences are SGHDT and YYEEEE. This CDR3 comprises 14 residues. The CDR3 DNA sequence: TGTGCCAGCAGCTGGGAACGTTCACACTATGGCTACACCTTC. Amino acid sequence: CASSWERSHYGYTF.

This chain connects TRBV27 to TRBJ1-1; no definite D call. The V end lost 6 bases, the J end lost 3 bases, and 11 bases lay between the germline ends. Germline V gene sequence: CDR1 MNHEY, CDR2 SMNVEV (reference sequence). CDR3 size: 13 residues. Here the CDR3 reads CASSVRADTEAFF. The DNA of the CDR3 is TGTGCCAGCAGCGTCCGGGCCGACACTGAAGCTTTCTTT.

There are a few counts of this clone. The genes are TRBV4-2 and TRBJ1-1; D is unclear. Germline loops: CDR1 LGHNA, CDR2 YNFKEQ. V was shortened by 6 bases and J by 6 bases, with 17 bases between the two germline ends. This CDR3 has 14 amino acids. In nucleotides, the CDR3 is TGTGCCAGCAGTCTGGTCGCCATGGAACCTGAAGCTTTCTTT. This codes for CASSLVAMEPEAFF.

V gene TRBV6-1 combines with J gene TRBJ2-7, with D possibly TRBD1 on 6 matching bases. Germline V lookup: CDR1 MNHNS, CDR2 SASEGT. Deletions cut 6 bases from V and 4 bases from J, with 19 bases between. CDR3 length equals 15 residues. CDR3 loop: CASSGQKVPKYEQYF. CDR3 DNA sequence: TGTGCCAGCAGCGGACAGAAGGTTCCAAAGTACGAGCAGTACTTC.

The chain carries TRBV4-1 and TRBJ1-4; D might be TRBD1 (6 bases). The V end lost 5 bases, the J end lost 8 bases, and 15 bases lay between the germline ends. Germline V lookup: CDR1 MGHRA, CDR2 YSYEKL. The CDR3 has 14 amino acids. In nucleotides, the CDR3 is TGCGCCAGCAGCGCTTACAGGGCAGGAGAAAAACTGTTTTTT. Amino acid sequence: CASSAYRAGEKLFF.

This clone has just one count. The CDR3 protein is CSVVPRASAGYTF. The CDR3 DNA sequence: TGCAGCGTTGTCCCCCGGGCCTCGGCGGGCTACACCTTC. The gene calls are TRBV29-1 and TRBJ1-2; D is undetermined. The germline V gene has CDR1 SQVTM and CDR2 ANQGSEA. V was trimmed by 4 bases and J by 8 bases, leaving 17 bases between them. The CDR3 has 13 residues.

This chain joins TRBV2 and TRBJ2-7; D is possibly TRBD1 (6 bases). There are 13 residues in the CDR3. Germline lookup yields CDR1 SNHLY and CDR2 FYNNEI. Trimming pared 6 bases from V and 2 bases from J, leaving 11 bases between. In DNA, the CDR3 is TGTGCCAGCAGGTGGACAGCAGCCTACGAGCAGTACTTC. Translation gives CASRWTAAYEQYF.

V gene TRBV10-3 combines with J gene TRBJ1-3; D may be TRBD1 (5 bases). This CDR3 contains 14 residues. Trimming stripped 8 bases from V and 2 bases from J, with 13 bases between. CDR1 and CDR2 (germline): ENHRY, SYGVKD. CDR3 sequence (DNA): TGTGCCATCGGAGAGTGGGGCGCTGGAAACACCATATATTTT. Residues: CAIGEWGAGNTIYF.

V usage is TRBV6-5 and J usage is TRBJ1-2; no clear D. The CDR3 is 12 amino acids. V was shortened by 0 bases and J by 8 bases, with 7 bases between the two germline ends. Germline V gives CDR1 MNHEY, CDR2 SVGAGI. CDR3 coding DNA: TGTGCCAGCAGTTACTCAGGCGACGGCTACACCTTC. Its protein is CASSYSGDGYTF.

The J gene is TRBJ2-7, the V gene TRBV28, with D unresolved. Looked up from germline, CDR1 is MDHEN and CDR2 is SYDVKM. V shed 6 bases and J shed 12 bases, with 15 bases lying between them. The CDR3 extends over 11 amino acids. The CDR3 loop is CASSPAERRYF. The CDR3 nucleotides read TGTGCCAGCAGCCCGGCGGAAAGGAGGTACTTC.

The chain uses TRBV7-9 and TRBJ1-4, with D possibly being TRBD1 (5 bases). Trimming removed 0 bases from V and 7 bases from J, with 6 bases in between. This CDR3 is built from 13 residues. The V gene's germline CDR1 is SEHNR and CDR2 FQNEAQ (reference sequence). The CDR3 DNA reads TGTGCCAGCAGCTTAGCTACAGGTGAAAAACTGTTTTTT. Protein: CASSLATGEKLFF. The full variable domain, rest sourced from reference TRBV7-9 and TRBJ1-4, is DTGVSQNPRHKITKRGQNVTFRCDPISEHNRLYWYRQTLGQGPEFLTYFQNEAQLEKSRLLSDRFSAERPKGSFSTLEIQRTEQGDSAMYLCASSLATGEKLFFGSGTQLSVL.

CDR3 sequence: CASSRDSEAFF. Written as DNA, the CDR3 is TGTGCCAGTAGTCGGGACAGTGAAGCTTTCTTT. This chain connects TRBV19 to TRBJ1-1, with 7 bases lining up with TRBD1. V shed 5 bases and J 7 bases; nucleotides not matched to a gene: 1. This CDR3 spans 11 amino acids. Germline V gene data show CDR1 as LNHDA and CDR2 as SQIVND (reference sequence).

This chain links TRBV28 with TRBJ1-1; D is unresolved. CDR3 length equals 11 residues. The V gene's germline CDR1 is MDHEN and CDR2 SYDVKM. Deletions cut 1 base from V and 7 bases from J, with 4 bases between. For the CDR3, the DNA is TGTGCCAGCAGTTTATCAGTTGAAGCTTTCTTT. This translates into CASSLSVEAFF.

This clone was recorded once. The chain is built from TRBV5-1 and TRBJ2-7, with TRBD1 as a possible D gene (5 bases). The germline V gene encodes CDR1 SGHRS and CDR2 YFSETQ. The CDR3 spans 14 residues. Trimming took off 4 bases at V and 2 bases at J, with 13 bases between the two ends. The CDR3 sequence is CASSVLQATYEQYF. For the CDR3, the DNA is TGCGCCAGCAGCGTACTACAGGCTACCTACGAGCAGTACTTC.

The chain recombines TRBV14 with TRBJ2-1, with unresolved D. The germline CDR1 and CDR2 sequences are SGHDN and FVKESK. The V gene lost 3 bases and the J gene lost 5 bases, with 8 bases spanning the gap. CDR3 length: 13 amino acids. The CDR3 bases are TGTGCCAGCAGCCACGGACGTCACAATGAGCAGTTCTTC. This gives the protein CASSHGRHNEQFF.

The genes are TRBV5-4 and TRBJ1-5; TRBD1 is a possible D gene (6 bases). V was shortened by 5 bases and J by 4 bases, with 10 bases between the two germline ends. This CDR3 comprises 13 residues. Germline-derived CDR1 and CDR2 are SGHNT and YYREEE (reference sequence). The CDR3 loop is CASSPDRNQPQHF. CDR3 in DNA: TGTGCCAGCAGTCCCGACAGGAATCAGCCCCAGCATTTT.

This clone was detected only once. The V gene is TRBV28, the J gene TRBJ2-7; D not resolved. The ends were cut back, 4 bases at V and 2 bases at J, with 6 bases in the middle. The germline CDR1 and CDR2 sequences are MDHEN and SYDVKM. The CDR3 totals 12 residues. CDR3 DNA sequence: TGTGCCAGCAGTTCTTTCGCCTACGAGCAGTACTTC. Its translation is CASSSFAYEQYF.

The chain couples TRBV19 to TRBJ2-2, with a possible D match to TRBD2 (6 bases). Germline values: CDR1 LNHDA, CDR2 SQIVND (reference sequence). Trimming removed 3 bases from V and 3 bases from J, with 11 bases in between. The CDR3 is 15 residues long. The CDR3 loop is CASSIVRGYTGELFF. The CDR3 bases are TGTGCCAGTAGTATTGTCCGGGGGTACACCGGGGAGCTGTTTTTT.

In nucleotides, the CDR3 is TGCGCCAGCAGCTTAAGGACACCGGCGAACACTGAAGCTTTCTTT. Residues: CASSLRTPANTEAFF. The chain couples TRBV5-1 to TRBJ1-1; D perhaps matches TRBD1 (5 bases). Germline lookup yields CDR1 SGHRS and CDR2 YFSETQ. The CDR3 totals 15 residues. Trimming pared 2 bases from V and 1 base from J, leaving 12 bases between.

The J gene is TRBJ1-1, the V gene TRBV18; TRBD1 is a possible D gene (5 bases). Deletions cut 0 bases from V and 1 base from J, with 9 bases between. CDR1 KGHSH and CDR2 LQKENI come from the germline V gene. The CDR3 is 15 amino acids. DNA of the CDR3: TGTGCCAGCTCACCACCCGGGACGGCGAACACTGAAGCTTTCTTT. Translation: CASSPPGTANTEAFF.